Sequencing of this TCR beta chain was carried out in a study of blood T cell repertoires in COVID-19. Study information: Samples of COVID-19 (acute and convalescent) were obtained from the United States, Italy and Spain. T cells, B-cell-depleted T cells, or PBMCs supplied cDNA or gDNA.

The assay was immunoSEQ multiplex PCR, and TCRdb's table has in-frame clones only and misses some. Seen here are roughly 100,000 clones, about 86% observed once, and the top ten hold under 20%. This CDR3 is 16 amino acids long. The sequenced material came from peripheral blood. The TCR originated in a woman at least 80 years old with acute or convalescent COVID-19. The V and J genes are TRBV21-1 and TRBJ1-5; the listed D gene, TRBD1, was not tested against the DNA. TRBV21-1 is tagged as a pseudogene. CDR3 DNA: TGTGCCAGCAGCGAGTGGTACCGGGACAGAAATCAGCCCCAGCATTTT. It yields the protein CASSEWYRDRNQPQHF.